This T cell receptor beta chain was identified during a study of T cell responses to AZD1222 COVID-19 vaccine. Whole-study findings and limits: Regions left unmutated in variants are reportedly the target of nearly half of spike-specific TCRs. Two AZD1222 doses significantly raised spike-specific TCR breadth and depth over controls. Repertoires in all cases were sampled only once the peak T cell response had passed. Vaccine-associated CD4 TCRs ranged over spike, dominating at 160-218 and 743-854.

Sequenced by immunoSEQ multiplex PCR; TCRdb stores in-frame clones only, minus some. This table holds approximately 150,000 clones, 70% to 90% found once. Germline V gene data show CDR1 as SQVTM and CDR2 as ANQGSEA. Trimming left V 7 bases short and J 3 bases short, with 13 bases between. This CDR3 region has 12 residues. Concerning this clone: The target antigen is unknown.

This sequence joins TRBV29-1 and TRBJ2-7; tentative D call: TRBD2 (6 bases). This TCR was recovered from an adult who received the AZD1222 COVID-19 vaccine. This sample comprised peripheral blood, obtained 28 days after the second AZD1222 dose. The CDR3 protein is CSAGPGDYEQYF. The CDR3, as DNA: TGCAGCGCGGGGCCGGGGGACTACGAGCAGTACTTC.